This T cell receptor (beta chain) emerged from a study of beta chain features in type 1 diabetes. CDR3 size: 22 residues. V shed 6 bases, J shed 0 bases, and the junction held 16 bases outside the gene matches. Expressed TCRB transcripts were sequenced after all isolated RNA was converted to cDNA. The table came from immunoSEQ multiplex PCR; TCRdb's copy has only in-frame clones and leaves some out. This table holds about 370,000 clones, 8.5% to 10% found once. Details on this clone: Its target is not known.

The study, taken as a whole, reports: Insertions at VDJ junctions were less frequent in type 1 diabetes patients. These patients also deleted more nucleotides at the same junctions. Among patients, naive, central memory and Treg TCRB repertoires appeared more similar than among healthy donors. The study found moderately but significantly shorter TCRB CDR3s in all four CD4+ subsets of Type 1 diabetes patients. cDNA sequencing could over-represent cells with high TCR expression.

The clonotype comes from a man in his thirties or forties with type 1 diabetes. Source material: central memory CD4+ T cells from blood. The J gene is TRBJ2-2, the V gene TRBV23-1, with TRBD2 matching over 16 bases. TRBV23-1 is placed among ORFs of uncertain function. In DNA, the CDR3 is TGCGCCAGCAGCCTCCTGGGACTAGCGGGAGGGCGGCAGAGAGCGAACACCGGGGAGCTGTTTTTT. Amino acid sequence: CASSLLGLAGGRQRANTGELFF.